The rows below give T cell receptor beta chains drawn from one sample of a study of vaccination and CD4 T cells after COVID-19. MiXCR was run by TCRdb on the PCR reads, yielding one entry per CDR3 protein. The table lists about 7,300 distinct CDR3 sequences, 51% of them singletons. For these receptors, no antigen is known. Sample: CD4+ T cells from blood, cultured in vitro. These receptors were collected from a human donor who had recovered from COVID-19. The CDR3 runs from the conserved cysteine through the conserved F or W. The order of the fields is CDR3 protein, CDR3 DNA, J gene, clone size, D gene, V gene. The D gene is left open where the match is weak. Expanded clones are given a class, and other clones once, few, many or no size at all.

CDR3: CAWSEGNSPLHF
DNA: TGTGCCTGGAGCGAGGGTAATTCACCCCTCCACTTT
J: TRBJ1-6
size: few
D: NA
V: TRBV30

CDR3: CASSPQGALTEAFF
DNA: TGTGCCAGCAGCCCACAGGGGGCGTTAACTGAAGCTTTCTTT
J: TRBJ1-1
size: few
D: TRBD1
V: TRBV7-9

CDR3: CASSLVTGNSPLHF
DNA: TGTGCCAGCAGCTTAGTTACAGGGAATTCACCCCTCCACTTT
J: TRBJ1-6
size: few
D: NA
V: TRBV7-2

CDR3: CASSPGGGYIGTGDEQYF
DNA: TGTGCCAGCAGCCCAGGTGGAGGCTACATCGGGACGGGCGACGAGCAGTACTTC
J: TRBJ2-7
size: NA
D: NA
V: TRBV7-9

CDR3: CASSGGTGAGNTIYF
DNA: TGCGCCAGCAGCGGCGGGACAGGGGCTGGAAACACCATATATTTT
J: TRBJ1-3
size: NA
D: TRBD1
V: TRBV5-1

CDR3: CASSLDRGQNSPLHF
DNA: TGTGCCAGCAGCTTAGACAGGGGGCAAAATTCACCCCTCCACTTT
J: TRBJ1-6
size: NA
D: TRBD1
V: TRBV7-2

CDR3: CASSPTSGRATGELFF
DNA: TGTGCCAGCAGCCCAACTAGCGGGAGGGCCACCGGGGAGCTGTTTTTT
J: TRBJ2-2
size: large
D: TRBD2
V: TRBV7-3

CDR3: CASSTGETQYF
DNA: TGTGCCAGCAGCACGGGGGAGACCCAGTACTTC
J: TRBJ2-5
size: medium-sized
D: NA
V: TRBV12-3/TRBV12-4

CDR3: CASSFNNEQFF
DNA: TGTGCCAGCAGCTTCAACAATGAGCAGTTCTTC
J: TRBJ2-1
size: NA
D: NA
V: TRBV7-2

CDR3: CASTTIGQEVEAFF
DNA: TGTGCCAGCACCACTATAGGACAGGAGGTTGAAGCTTTCTTT
J: TRBJ1-1
size: NA
D: TRBD1
V: TRBV6-1

CDR3: CAWGLNRDGYTF
DNA: TGTGCCTGGGGACTAAACAGGGATGGCTACACCTTC
J: TRBJ1-2
size: once
D: NA
V: TRBV30

CDR3: CASSLVKIRVEGAEAFF
DNA: TGTGCCAGCAGCTTGGTAAAGATCCGGGTCGAGGGAGCTGAAGCTTTCTTT
J: TRBJ1-1
size: few
D: NA
V: TRBV7-9

CDR3: CSAHHISSSYNEQFF
DNA: TGCAGTGCTCACCATATATCTAGCTCCTACAATGAGCAGTTCTTC
J: TRBJ2-1
size: few
D: NA
V: TRBV20-1

CDR3: CAISEERRREKLFF
DNA: TGTGCCATCAGTGAGGAAAGGAGGCGTGAAAAACTGTTTTTT
J: TRBJ1-4
size: NA
D: NA
V: TRBV10-3

CDR3: CASSGTYGYTF
DNA: TGTGCCAGTTCCGGGACCTATGGCTACACCTTC
J: TRBJ1-2
size: NA
D: NA
V: TRBV19

CDR3: CSAPVRGGKLFF
DNA: TGCAGTGCTCCTGTCCGGGGCGGAAAACTGTTTTTT
J: TRBJ1-4
size: few
D: NA
V: TRBV20-1

CDR3: CASSRRTGNTGELFF
DNA: TGTGCCAGCAGCCGCCGGACGGGAAACACCGGGGAGCTGTTTTTT
J: TRBJ2-2
size: NA
D: NA
V: TRBV7-6

CDR3: CASSQSRLPGLFF
DNA: TGCGCCAGCAGTCAATCGCGTCTCCCTGGGCTGTTTTTT
J: TRBJ2-2
size: NA
D: NA
V: TRBV23-1

CDR3: CSARIAGGFGDTQYF
DNA: TGCAGTGCTAGAATAGCGGGGGGATTTGGAGATACGCAGTATTTT
J: TRBJ2-3
size: few
D: TRBD2
V: TRBV20-1

CDR3: CSAIQGDKKAFF
DNA: TGCAGTGCTATACAGGGGGATAAAAAAGCTTTCTTT
J: TRBJ1-1
size: NA
D: TRBD1
V: TRBV20-1

CDR3: CASSPSTGRAFF
DNA: TGTGCCAGCAGTCCATCAACAGGGAGGGCTTTCTTT
J: TRBJ1-1
size: NA
D: NA
V: TRBV28

CDR3: CASSLGTAANTGELFF
DNA: TGTGCCAGCAGCTTAGGAACAGCCGCGAACACCGGGGAGCTGTTTTTT
J: TRBJ2-2
size: NA
D: NA
V: TRBV7-2

CDR3: CASSFGVYEQYF
DNA: TGTGCCAGCAGCTTTGGAGTCTACGAGCAGTACTTC
J: TRBJ2-7
size: few
D: NA
V: TRBV2

CDR3: CASILGRTGELFF
DNA: TGTGCCAGCATCCTGGGGAGGACCGGGGAGCTGTTTTTT
J: TRBJ2-2
size: NA
D: NA
V: TRBV7-9

CDR3: CASSQGPGRDTGELFF
DNA: TGCGCCAGCAGCCAAGGGCCAGGACGAGACACCGGGGAGCTGTTTTTT
J: TRBJ2-2
size: NA
D: NA
V: TRBV4-3

CDR3: CASSLGIYNEQFF
DNA: TGCGCCAGCAGCTTGGGGATCTACAATGAGCAGTTCTTC
J: TRBJ2-1
size: NA
D: NA
V: TRBV5-1

CDR3: CSARAIGPGGKSFEQYF
DNA: TGCAGTGCTAGGGCGATTGGACCGGGGGGAAAAAGCTTCGAGCAGTACTTC
J: TRBJ2-7
size: few
D: TRBD2
V: TRBV20-1

CDR3: CASSPVGAGRINQPQHF
DNA: TGTGCCAGCAGCCCCGTCGGGGCAGGGAGGATCAATCAGCCCCAGCATTTT
J: TRBJ1-5
size: few
D: NA
V: TRBV7-8

CDR3: CASSYAGLSQETQYF
DNA: TGTGCCAGCAGTTACGCGGGACTATCACAAGAGACCCAGTACTTC
J: TRBJ2-5
size: few
D: TRBD2
V: TRBV6-5

CDR3: CASSLDFGLAGGKTQYF
DNA: TGCGCCAGCAGCCTTGATTTTGGACTAGCGGGGGGTAAGACCCAGTACTTC
J: TRBJ2-5
size: few
D: TRBD2
V: TRBV4-1

CDR3: CASGPGGANVLTF
DNA: TGTGCTAGTGGCCCAGGGGGGGCCAACGTCCTGACTTTC
J: TRBJ2-6
size: NA
D: NA
V: TRBV12-5

CDR3: CASSFNRPRETQYF
DNA: TGTGCCAGCAGCTTTAACAGGCCGAGGGAGACCCAGTACTTC
J: TRBJ2-5
size: NA
D: NA
V: TRBV7-2

CDR3: CASSYSSGRADTQYF
DNA: TGTGCCAGCAGTTACTCGAGCGGGAGGGCAGATACGCAGTATTTT
J: TRBJ2-3
size: NA
D: TRBD2
V: TRBV6-5

CDR3: CSAVGTSSGANVLTF
DNA: TGCAGTGCCGTAGGAACCAGCTCTGGGGCCAACGTCCTGACTTTC
J: TRBJ2-6
size: NA
D: NA
V: TRBV20-1

CDR3: CASSELGTDYNSPLHF
DNA: TGTGCCAGCAGTGAACTCGGGACCGACTATAATTCACCCCTCCACTTT
J: TRBJ1-6
size: NA
D: NA
V: TRBV6-1

CDR3: CASSSGQSWANVLTF
DNA: TGTGCCAGCAGCAGCGGACAGTCCTGGGCCAACGTCCTGACTTTC
J: TRBJ2-6
size: NA
D: NA
V: TRBV6-2/TRBV6-3

CDR3: CATSPRAGELFF
DNA: TGTGCCACCAGCCCCCGGGCGGGGGAGCTGTTTTTT
J: TRBJ2-2
size: few
D: NA
V: TRBV15

CDR3: CSAKLAGGYNEQFF
DNA: TGCAGTGCTAAACTAGCGGGGGGCTACAATGAGCAGTTCTTC
J: TRBJ2-1
size: NA
D: TRBD2
V: TRBV20-1

CDR3: CASSLSRVVEQYF
DNA: TGTGCCAGCAGCTTAAGCAGGGTGGTCGAGCAGTACTTC
J: TRBJ2-7
size: NA
D: NA
V: TRBV11-2

CDR3: CASTEEYQETQYF
DNA: TGTGCCAGCACTGAAGAGTACCAAGAGACCCAGTACTTC
J: TRBJ2-5
size: NA
D: NA
V: TRBV6-2/TRBV6-3